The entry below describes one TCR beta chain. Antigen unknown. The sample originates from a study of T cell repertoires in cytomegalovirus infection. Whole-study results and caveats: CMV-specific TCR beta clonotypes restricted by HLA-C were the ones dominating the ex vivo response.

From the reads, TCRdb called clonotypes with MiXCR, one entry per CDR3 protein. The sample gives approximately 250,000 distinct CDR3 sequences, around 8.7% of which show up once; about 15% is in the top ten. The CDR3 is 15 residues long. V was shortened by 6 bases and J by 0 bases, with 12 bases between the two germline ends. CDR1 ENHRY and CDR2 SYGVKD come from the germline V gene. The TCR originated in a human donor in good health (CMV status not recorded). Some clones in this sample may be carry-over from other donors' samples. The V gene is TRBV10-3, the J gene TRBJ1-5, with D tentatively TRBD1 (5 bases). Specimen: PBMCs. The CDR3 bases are TGTGCCATCAGGGACTCAGGGAGTAGCAATCAGCCCCAGCATTTT. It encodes CAIRDSGSSNQPQHF.